This T cell receptor (beta chain) was found in a study of T cell changes during pregnancy in multiple sclerosis. Assay: immunoSEQ multiplex PCR; the TCRdb copy retains only in-frame clones and omits some. The data show 40,000 or so clones, roughly 92% seen once. Germline V gene data show CDR1 as MGHRA and CDR2 as YSYEKL. The ends were cut back, 2 bases at V and 2 bases at J, with 7 bases in the middle. The CDR3 has 14 amino acids. The source is a female donor with multiple sclerosis, enrolled in a pregnancy study. This chain connects TRBV4-1 to TRBJ2-1; tentative D call: TRBD2 (5 bases). The sample consisted of peripheral blood, taken before pregnancy. CDR3 nucleotides: TGCGCCAGCAGCCAACGGGGAACCTACAATGAGCAGTTCTTC. This translates into CASSQRGTYNEQFF.